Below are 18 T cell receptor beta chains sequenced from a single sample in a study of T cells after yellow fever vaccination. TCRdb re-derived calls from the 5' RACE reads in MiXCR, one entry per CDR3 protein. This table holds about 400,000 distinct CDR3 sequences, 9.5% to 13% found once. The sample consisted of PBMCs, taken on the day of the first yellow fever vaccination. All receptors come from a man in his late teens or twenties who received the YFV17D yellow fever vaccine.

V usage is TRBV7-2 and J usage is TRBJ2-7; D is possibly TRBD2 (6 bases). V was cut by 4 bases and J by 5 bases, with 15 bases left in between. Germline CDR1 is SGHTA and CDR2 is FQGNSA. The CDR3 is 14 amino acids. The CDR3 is CASSSDGTLDEQYF. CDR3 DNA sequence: TGTGCCAGCAGCTCTGACGGGACTCTAGACGAGCAGTACTTC.

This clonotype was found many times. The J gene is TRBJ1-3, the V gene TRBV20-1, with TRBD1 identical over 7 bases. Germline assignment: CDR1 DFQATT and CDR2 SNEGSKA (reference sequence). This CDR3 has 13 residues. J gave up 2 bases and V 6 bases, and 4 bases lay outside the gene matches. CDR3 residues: CSAHTGAGNTIYF. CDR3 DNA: TGCAGTGCCCACACAGGGGCTGGAAACACCATATATTTT.

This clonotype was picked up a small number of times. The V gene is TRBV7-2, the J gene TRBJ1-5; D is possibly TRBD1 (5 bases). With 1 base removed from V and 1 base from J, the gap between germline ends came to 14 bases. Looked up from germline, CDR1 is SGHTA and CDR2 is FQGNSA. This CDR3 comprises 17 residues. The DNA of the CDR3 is TGTGCCAGCAGCTTAGGGGCAGGGCGTGTGAGCAATCAGCCCCAGCATTTT. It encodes CASSLGAGRVSNQPQHF.

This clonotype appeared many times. The CDR3 here is CASSLAGGSTEAFF. The CDR3 DNA sequence: TGCGCCAGCAGCTTAGCAGGCGGGAGCACTGAAGCTTTCTTT. The chain uses TRBV5-1 and TRBJ1-1, with D uncertain. Trimming took 2 bases from V and 4 from J, leaving 12 bases between them. The length of the CDR3 is 14 residues. Germline CDR1 SGHRS, CDR2 YFSETQ.

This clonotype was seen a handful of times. The CDR3: CASSRYSLGEQYF. The CDR3 DNA reads as TGCGCCAGCAGTAGGTACAGCCTTGGGGAGCAGTACTTC. The chain combines TRBV10-1 with TRBJ2-7, with unresolved D. V was cut by 5 bases and J by 7 bases, with 15 bases left in between. Germline V gene data show CDR1 as WNHNN and CDR2 as SYGVQD (reference sequence). This CDR3 is built from 13 residues.

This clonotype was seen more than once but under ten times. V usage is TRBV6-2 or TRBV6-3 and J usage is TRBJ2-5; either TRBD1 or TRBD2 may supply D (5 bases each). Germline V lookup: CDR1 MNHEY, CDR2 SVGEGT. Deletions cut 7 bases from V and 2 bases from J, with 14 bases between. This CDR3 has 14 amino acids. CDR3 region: CASINPGTQETQYF. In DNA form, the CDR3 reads TGTGCCAGCATTAATCCCGGGACGCAAGAGACCCAGTACTTC.

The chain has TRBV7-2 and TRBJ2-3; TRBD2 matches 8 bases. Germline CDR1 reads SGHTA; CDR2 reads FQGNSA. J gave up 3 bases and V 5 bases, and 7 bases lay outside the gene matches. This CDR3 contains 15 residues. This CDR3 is CASSPQSGGTDTQYF. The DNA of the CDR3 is TGTGCCAGCAGCCCCCAGAGCGGGGGAACAGATACGCAGTATTTT.

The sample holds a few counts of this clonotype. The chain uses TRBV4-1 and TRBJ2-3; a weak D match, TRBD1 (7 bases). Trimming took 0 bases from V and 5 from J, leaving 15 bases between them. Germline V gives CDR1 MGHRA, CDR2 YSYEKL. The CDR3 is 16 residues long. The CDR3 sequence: CASSQEGGTVGDTQYF. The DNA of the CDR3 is TGCGCCAGCAGCCAAGAAGGGGGGACAGTAGGAGATACGCAGTATTTT.

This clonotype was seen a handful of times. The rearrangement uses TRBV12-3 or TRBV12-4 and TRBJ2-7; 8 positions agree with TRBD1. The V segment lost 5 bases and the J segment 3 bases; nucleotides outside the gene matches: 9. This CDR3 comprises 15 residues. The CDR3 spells CASSLEGTGFYEQYF. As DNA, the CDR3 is TGTGCCAGCAGTCTAGAAGGGACAGGCTTCTACGAGCAGTACTTC.

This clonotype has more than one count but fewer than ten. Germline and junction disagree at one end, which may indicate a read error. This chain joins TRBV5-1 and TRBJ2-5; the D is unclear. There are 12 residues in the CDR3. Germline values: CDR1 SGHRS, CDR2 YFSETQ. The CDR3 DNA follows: TGCGCCAGCCGCTTTGAGTTGGAGACCCAGTACTTC. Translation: CASRFELETQYF.

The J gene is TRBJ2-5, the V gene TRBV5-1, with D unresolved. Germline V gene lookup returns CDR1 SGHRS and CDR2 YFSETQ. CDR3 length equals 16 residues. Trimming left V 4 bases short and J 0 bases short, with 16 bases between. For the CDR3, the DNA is TGCGCCAGCAGCCCTCGAGACACCAAGTACCAAGAGACCCAGTACTTC. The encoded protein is CASSPRDTKYQETQYF.

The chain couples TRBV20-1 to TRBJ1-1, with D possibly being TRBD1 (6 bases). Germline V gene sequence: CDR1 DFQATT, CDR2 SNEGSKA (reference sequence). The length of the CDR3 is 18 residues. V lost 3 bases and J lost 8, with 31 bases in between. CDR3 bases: TGCAGTGCTAGGGACATTAACGGAGGGGGACCGCCGTTAGGGGAAGCTTTCTTT. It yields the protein CSARDINGGGPPLGEAFF.

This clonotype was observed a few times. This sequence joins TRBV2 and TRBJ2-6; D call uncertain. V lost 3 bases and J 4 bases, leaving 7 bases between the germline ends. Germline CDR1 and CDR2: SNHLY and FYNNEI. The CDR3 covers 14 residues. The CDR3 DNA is TGTGCCAGCAGTGAGGTACCCGGGGCCAACGTCCTGACTTTC. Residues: CASSEVPGANVLTF.

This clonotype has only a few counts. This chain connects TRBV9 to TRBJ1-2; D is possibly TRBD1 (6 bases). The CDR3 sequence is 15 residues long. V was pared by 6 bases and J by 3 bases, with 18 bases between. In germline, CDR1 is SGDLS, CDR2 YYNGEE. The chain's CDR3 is CASTKGGGFDYGYTF. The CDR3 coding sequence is TGTGCCAGCACCAAAGGGGGGGGCTTCGACTATGGCTACACCTTC.

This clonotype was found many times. As DNA, the CDR3 is TGTGCCAGCAGCTCGATGATTAGCTCCTACAATGAGCAGTTCTTC. It codes for CASSSMISSYNEQFF. The V and J genes are TRBV7-8 and TRBJ2-1; D is unresolved. V shed 4 bases and J shed 0 bases, with 10 bases lying between them. Per germline, CDR1 SGHVS and CDR2 FQNEAQ. The CDR3 runs 15 residues.

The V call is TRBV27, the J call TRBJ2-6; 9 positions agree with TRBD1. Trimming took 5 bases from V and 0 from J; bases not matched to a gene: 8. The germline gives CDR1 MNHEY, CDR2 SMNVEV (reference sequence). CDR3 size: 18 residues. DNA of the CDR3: TGTGCCAGCAGTCTGAGGACAGGGGCCCTCTCTGGGGCCAACGTCCTGACTTTC. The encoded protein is CASSLRTGALSGANVLTF.

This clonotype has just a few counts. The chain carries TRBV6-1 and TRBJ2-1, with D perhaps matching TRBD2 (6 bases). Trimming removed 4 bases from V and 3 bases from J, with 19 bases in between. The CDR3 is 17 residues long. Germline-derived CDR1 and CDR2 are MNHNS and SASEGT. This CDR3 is CASSAEGTEDLYNEQFF. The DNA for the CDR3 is TGTGCCAGCAGTGCGGAGGGTACAGAAGATCTCTACAATGAGCAGTTCTTC.

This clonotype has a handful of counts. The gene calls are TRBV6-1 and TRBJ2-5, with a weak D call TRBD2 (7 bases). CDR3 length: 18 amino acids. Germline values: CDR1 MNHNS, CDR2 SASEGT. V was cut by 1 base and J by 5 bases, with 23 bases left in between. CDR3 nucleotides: TGTGCCAGCAGTGAAGGTTTAGCCGGGGGGCCCTCTTGGGAGACCCAGTACTTC. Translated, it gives CASSEGLAGGPSWETQYF.